This TCR beta chain was sequenced for a study of CD8 T cells in Susac syndrome (dated 2019 in TCRdb). Study-wide context: Whether CD8+ T cell activation and differentiation in Susac syndrome was antigen driven was tested using repertoire sequencing.

RNA was extracted using the RNeasy kit, and roughly 0.5 to 1 microgram was reverse transcribed with random hexamers. TCR beta CDR3 regions were amplified with the immunoSEQ multiplex PCR assay covering 54 Vbeta and 13 Jbeta segments. To correct PCR amplification bias, a synthetic template baseline was used for both primer optimization and computational correction. The study's processing was this. Only productive sequences were kept, with reads annotated to V, D and J genes according to IMGT and analyzed in immunoSEQ Analyzer. Clonality was calculated as one minus the Shannon entropy normalized by log2 of the number of productive unique sequences. Public and private clones were assessed among the 100 most prevalent clones of each patient and control. Clones were defined as Susac-specific if absent from the healthy and MS cohorts, from around 1,000 published viral clones and from other ImmuneACCESS disease sequences. TCRdb cleaned the public reads at Q25 with fastp, built clones with MiXCR and kept in-frame beta chains. Rows are combined by CDR3 protein, so each entry shows the most common genes and DNA. These V and J calls are TCRdb output, not the study's own analysis. The sample records roughly 130,000 distinct CDR3 sequences, over 90% of which are singletons. The ten largest clones capture roughly 0.11% of the sample.

Trimming removed 2 bases from V and 3 bases from J, leaving 7 bases between the germline ends. As encoded in the germline V gene, CDR1 is SNHLY while CDR2 is FYNNEI. Counted from cysteine to phenylalanine, this CDR3 has 14 amino acids. Solely the CDR3 DNA is kept, with 42 bases framed from the first base. As concerns this clonotype: This clone's antigen is unknown. Per-base quality was not reported, and no clone a single base away is much larger than it.

High-throughput TCR beta sequencing profiled peripheral blood CD8+ and CD4+ T cells from healthy donors, Susac syndrome patients and multiple sclerosis patients. Healthy donors were age- and sex-matched controls. Bulk CD8+ and CD4+ T cells were purified by magnetic negative isolation, whereas CD8+ TEMRA cells were enriched by FACS. Blood was drawn into EDTA tubes, processed within 24 hours, and PBMCs were isolated by density gradient centrifugation. PBMCs intended for TCR sequencing were cryopreserved in liquid nitrogen and were subsequently thawed in a 37 degrees C water bath. The sorted or isolated CD4+, CD8+ and CD8+ TEMRA cells had a purity of 90% or higher. Study-wide findings and limitations: The number of individuals in the TCR sequencing and HLA analysis was acknowledged as relatively small.

The sequenced sample was CD4+ T cells from PBMCs. This sequence uses TRBV2 and TRBJ2-2; perhaps TRBD1 is the D gene, with 6 bases matching. The TCR comes from a human donor in good health. The base sequence is TGTGCCAGCAGTGAAAGGGGGTACACCGGGGAGCTGTTTTTT. It encodes CASSERGYTGELFF.